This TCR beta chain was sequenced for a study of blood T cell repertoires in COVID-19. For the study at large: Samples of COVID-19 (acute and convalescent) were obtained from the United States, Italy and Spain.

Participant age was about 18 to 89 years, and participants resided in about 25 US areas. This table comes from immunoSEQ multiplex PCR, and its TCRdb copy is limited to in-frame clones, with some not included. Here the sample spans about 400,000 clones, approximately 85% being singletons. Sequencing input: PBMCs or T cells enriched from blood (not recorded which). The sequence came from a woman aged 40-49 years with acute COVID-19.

In nucleotides, the CDR3 is TGCGCCAGCAGCCCACAGTCAGGGATCTCCTACGAGCAGTACTTC. Protein: CASSPQSGISYEQYF. This chain joins TRBV5-1 and TRBJ2-7; D might be TRBD1 (5 bases). The CDR3 spans 15 residues. Trimming removed 4 bases at V and 0 bases at J, with 14 bases between. CDR1 SGHRS and CDR2 YFSETQ come from the germline V gene.